This T cell receptor (beta chain) emerged from a study of blood T cell repertoires in COVID-19 (dated by TCRdb to the early 2020s). Context from the whole study: Samples covering the acute and convalescent phases of COVID-19 were provided by collaborators in the United States, Italy and Spain. The material from the prospective study consisted of cDNA or gDNA derived from T cells, B-cell-depleted T cells, or PBMCs. The samples were drawn from two sources: the first 160 participants of the ongoing ImmuneRACE study, and approximately 1,300 subjects contributed by 6 global collaborators. The sample metadata nearly always contained a de-identified subject ID, COVID-19 status, age in years and sex. The repertoires were released in a freely available public database meant as a resource for research on the immune response to SARS-CoV-2. Deeply sampled blood TCRbeta repertoires from subjects exposed to, actively infected with, or recovered from COVID-19 were included in the dataset. Where available, HLA class I and class II types were taken from metadata supplied by the sample provider and were not determined by assay-based typing. The research as a whole found: Clinical and demographic metadata were provided uncurated, with the amount varying by source and participant.

Its CDR3 holds 13 amino acids, cysteine through valine. Only the CDR3 part of the read is kept: 39 bases, read in frame from the first base. The trim is 6 bases for V and 2 bases for J, with a gap of 11 bases between the germline ends. Per the germline V gene, SNHLY is the CDR1 and FYNNEI is the CDR2. One collaborating source in Seattle enrolled patients while the patients were actively infected and followed the patients over time throughout the course of disease. The collaborating institutions used their own protocols to collect whole blood in K2EDTA tubes. Collaborator samples were shipped for TCRbeta analysis as frozen whole blood, isolated PBMCs, or DNA extracted from either sample type. The immunoSEQ Assay, a bias-controlled multiplex PCR, was used to amplify TCRbeta CDR3 regions from genomic DNA. For the original study's pipeline: The number of nucleated cells in each sample was estimated by amplification of reference gene primers within the assay. To quantify the absolute abundance of each unique TCRbeta CDR3 rearrangement, sequence reads were collapsed and filtered. For each sample, productive Simpson clonality was calculated by taking the square root of Simpson's diversity index across productive rearrangements. Imported from immuneACCESS, the table was reduced by TCRdb to in-frame sequences with V and J called. These copies leave out some clones; in studies compared against another copy, an unresolved V gene accounts for under half, and the cause of the remainder is not known. From that table come the V and J calls and clone size; the DNA was used to work out D and trimming. This sample is represented by about 160,000 clones; approximately 79% of them were singletons. 7% of the sample is held by the ten biggest clonotypes.

On this clone: Its antigen has not been determined. There are no base qualities to consult, and no much larger clone falls within one base.

Here the chain combines TRBV2 and TRBJ2-7; the D segment could be TRBD1, given 5 matching bases. The sequencing sample was made of peripheral blood. This receptor was taken from a woman between 40 and 50 years old with COVID-19, enrolled during active disease. CDR3 sequence: CASRKQVTYEQYV. The sequenced DNA: TGTGCCAGCAGAAAACAGGTTACCTACGAGCAGTACGTC.